The present T cell receptor (beta chain) was sequenced within a study of regulatory T cells in long-lasting Graves disease. Both iRepertoire HTBI primers and Arm-PCR of CDR3 regions were used to build the TCR beta libraries. From the multiplex PCR reads, TCRdb called clonotypes with MiXCR, one entry per CDR3 protein. The sample includes a few hundred thousand distinct CDR3 sequences, roughly 15% of them seen just once. A remark on this clonotype: A clone one base away is much larger, so this may be a read error.

Time point reported: newly diagnosed GD, antithyroid drugs for less than 3 months. Preparation of the TCR library used RNA extracted from PBMCs. Germline lookup yields CDR1 MNHNS and CDR2 SASEGT. The CDR3 is 21 residues long. The V end was cut by 2 bases, the J end by 2 bases, with 28 bases between. This sample was also put to use in a study of T cells in Graves' hyperthyroidism and ophthalmopathy.

Here the sequenced sample was peripheral blood mononuclear cells (PBMCs), taken at new diagnosis, from a patient treated with antithyroid drugs. The chain links TRBV6-1 to TRBJ1-5; D remains unclear. The sequence was obtained from a young woman with Graves disease. CDR3 nucleotides: TGTGCCAGCAGTGAATTGGATAGGTCAGGCCCACCTCTCGTGGGCAATCAGCCCCAGCATTTT. Translating it yields CASSELDRSGPPLVGNQPQHF.